This T cell receptor (beta chain) comes out of a study of OX40 agonist ivuxolimab in advanced cancers. Overall study findings and caveats: It was also the case that some nonresponders had low normalized T-cell clonal expansion.

Comments on this clone: Its antigen is not known.

Cycle 7 day 1, cycle 4 day 1, and baseline were the timepoints at which blood was sampled. Some clones are missing from TCRdb's copy, which holds only in-frame ones; the method was immunoSEQ multiplex PCR. The sample records around 65,000 clones, almost 95% being singletons. Germline CDR1 MGHDK, CDR2 SYGVNS. This CDR3 has 18 amino acids. J was trimmed by 3 bases and V by 1 base; bases with no gene match: 11. The origin of this receptor is an adult with an advanced solid tumor such as melanoma, head and neck, liver or kidney cancer. V gene TRBV25-1 combines with J gene TRBJ2-1, with TRBD1 matching 8 bases. Sample: CD4+ or CD8+ T cells sorted from blood, taken in a trial of the OX40 agonist ivuxolimab. This CDR3 is CASSESKSDRANYNEQFF. The CDR3 DNA is TGTGCCAGCAGTGAATCCAAATCGGACAGGGCGAACTACAATGAGCAGTTCTTC.